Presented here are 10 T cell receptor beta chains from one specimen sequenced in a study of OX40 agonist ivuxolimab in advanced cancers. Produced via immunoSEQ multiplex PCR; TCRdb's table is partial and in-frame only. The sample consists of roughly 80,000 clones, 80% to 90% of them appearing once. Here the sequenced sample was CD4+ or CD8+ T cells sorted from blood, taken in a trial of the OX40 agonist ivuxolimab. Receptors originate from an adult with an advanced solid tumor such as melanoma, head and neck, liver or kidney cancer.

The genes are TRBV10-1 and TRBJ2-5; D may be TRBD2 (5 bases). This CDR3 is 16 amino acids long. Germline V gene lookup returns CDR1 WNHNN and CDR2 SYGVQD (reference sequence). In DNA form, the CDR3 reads TGCGCTGGGCATCGCGGGCCCATCACGCGACAAGAGACCCAGTACTTC. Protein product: CAGHRGPITRQETQYF.

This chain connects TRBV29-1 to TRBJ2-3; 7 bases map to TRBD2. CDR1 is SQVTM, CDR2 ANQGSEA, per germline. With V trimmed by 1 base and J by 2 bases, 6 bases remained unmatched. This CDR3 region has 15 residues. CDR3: CSVEAGLRSTDTQYF. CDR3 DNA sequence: TGCAGCGTTGAAGCGGGACTACGATCCACAGATACGCAGTATTTT.

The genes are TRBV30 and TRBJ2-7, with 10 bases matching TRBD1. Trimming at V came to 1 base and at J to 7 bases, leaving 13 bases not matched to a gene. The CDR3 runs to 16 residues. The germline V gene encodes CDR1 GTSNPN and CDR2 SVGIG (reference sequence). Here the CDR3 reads CAWSDRQGARFTEQYF. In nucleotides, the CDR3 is TGTGCCTGGAGTGATCGACAGGGGGCTCGTTTTACTGAGCAGTACTTC. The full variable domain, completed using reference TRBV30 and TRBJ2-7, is SQTIHQWPATLVQPVGSPLSLECTVEGTSNPNLYWYRQAAGRGLQLLFYSVGIGQISSEVPQNLSASRPQDRQFILSSKKLLLSDSGFYLCAWSDRQGARFTEQYFGPGTRLTVT.

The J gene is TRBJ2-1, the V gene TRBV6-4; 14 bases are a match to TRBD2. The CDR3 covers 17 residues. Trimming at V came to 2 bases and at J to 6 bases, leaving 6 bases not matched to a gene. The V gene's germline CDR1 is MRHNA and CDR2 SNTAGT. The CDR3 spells CASSDTGLAGVRNEQFF. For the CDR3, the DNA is TGTGCCAGCAGTGACACGGGACTAGCGGGAGTTCGCAATGAGCAGTTCTTC.

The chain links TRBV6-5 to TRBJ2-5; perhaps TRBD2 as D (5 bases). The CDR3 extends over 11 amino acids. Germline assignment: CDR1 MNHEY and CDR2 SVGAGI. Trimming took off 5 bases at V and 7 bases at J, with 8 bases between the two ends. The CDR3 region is CASSNRGTQYF. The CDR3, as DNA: TGTGCCAGCAGTAACCGGGGGACCCAGTACTTC.

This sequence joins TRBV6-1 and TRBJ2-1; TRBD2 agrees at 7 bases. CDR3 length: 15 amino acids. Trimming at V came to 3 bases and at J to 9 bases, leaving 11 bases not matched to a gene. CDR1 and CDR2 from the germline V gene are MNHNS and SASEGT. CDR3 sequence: CASSDLVGTTSEQFF. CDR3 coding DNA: TGTGCCAGCAGTGACCTAGTTGGGACTACGAGTGAGCAGTTCTTC.

The DNA for the CDR3 is TGTGCCAGCAGCGGGCTAACAGGGAGCTCCTACGAGCAGTACTTC. This translates into CASSGLTGSSYEQYF. The chain joins TRBV28 to TRBJ2-7, with D maybe TRBD1 (6 bases). Trimming took off 6 bases at V and 0 bases at J, with 15 bases between the two ends. This CDR3 is built from 15 residues. CDR1 and CDR2 (germline): MDHEN, SYDVKM.

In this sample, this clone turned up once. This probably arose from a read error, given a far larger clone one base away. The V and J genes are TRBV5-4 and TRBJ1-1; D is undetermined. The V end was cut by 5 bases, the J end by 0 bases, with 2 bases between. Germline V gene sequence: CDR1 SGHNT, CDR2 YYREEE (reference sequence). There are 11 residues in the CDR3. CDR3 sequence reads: CASSVNTEAFF. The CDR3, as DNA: TGTGCCAGCAGTGTGAACACTGAAGCTTTCTTT.

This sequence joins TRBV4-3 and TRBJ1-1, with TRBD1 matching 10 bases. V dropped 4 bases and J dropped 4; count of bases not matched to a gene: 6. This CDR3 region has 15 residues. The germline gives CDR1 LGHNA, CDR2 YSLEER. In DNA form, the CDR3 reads TGCGCCAGCAGCCGCGACAGGGGGCTCGGCACTGAAGCTTTCTTT. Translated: CASSRDRGLGTEAFF.

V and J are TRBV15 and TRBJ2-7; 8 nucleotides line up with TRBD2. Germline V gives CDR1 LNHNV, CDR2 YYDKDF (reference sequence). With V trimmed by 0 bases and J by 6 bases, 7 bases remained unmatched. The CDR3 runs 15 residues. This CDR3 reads CATSRDPGGVGEQYF. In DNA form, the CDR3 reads TGTGCCACCAGCAGAGACCCGGGGGGGGTAGGCGAGCAGTACTTC.